This section outlines one T cell receptor (beta chain) sequence together with its context. The sample is drawn from a study of cytomegalovirus exposure and HLA in healthy donors. The PCR ran on 60 Vbeta and 13 Jbeta primers. Assay used: immunoSEQ multiplex PCR; TCRdb lists only in-frame clones, some missing. The sample shows 150,000 to 200,000 clones, nearly 80% of them seen only once. This CDR3 is built from 15 residues. Germline assignment: CDR1 KGHSH and CDR2 LQKENI. V lost 4 bases, J lost 7 bases, and 11 bases stayed unmatched. The genes are TRBV18 and TRBJ1-1; TRBD1 matches 8 bases. This TCR was recovered from a woman between 40 and 50 years old in good health and CMV-seronegative. Sequenced: PBMCs. CDR3 residues: CASSHGGQGQGEAFF. The CDR3 DNA is TGTGCCAGCTCACACGGAGGACAGGGACAAGGTGAAGCTTTCTTT. Supplemented by reference TRBV18 and TRBJ1-1, the full variable domain reads NAGVMQNPRHLVRRRGQEARLRCSPMKGHSHVYWYRQLPEEGLKFMVYLQKENIIDESGMPKERFSAEFPKEGPSILRIQQVVRGDSAAYFCASSHGGQGQGEAFFGQGTRLTVV.